This T cell receptor beta chain was obtained from a study of vaccination and CD4 T cells after COVID-19. This clonotype was counted between two and nine times. What it binds is not known. Documented treatment: roughly 10-day PBMC culture with coronavirus spike peptide pools or control peptides (ViraFEST assay). The unexposed donor provided CD4+ T cells, which were taken before the COVID-19 pandemic (2011-2018). CDR3 size: 14 residues. Germline CDR1 and CDR2: SGHVS and FQNEAQ. Trimming removed 7 bases from V and 5 bases from J; junction bases left unmatched: 9. Cultured CD4+ T cell DNA was sequenced using the Oncomine TCR Beta short-read assay. TCRdb called the PCR reads again in MiXCR, with one record for every CDR3 protein. The table records roughly 8,000 distinct CDR3 sequences, more than 35% of them present only once.

The gene calls are TRBV7-8 and TRBJ2-3, with TRBD1 identical over 7 bases. The sequence came from a human donor in good health. Sequencing used CD4+ T cells from blood, cultured in vitro. The CDR3 DNA is TGTGCCAGCACCCGAGGGGGCTTTCAAGATACGCAGTATTTT. Translation: CASTRGGFQDTQYF.